These T cell receptor beta chains were read from a single sample in a study of blood T cell repertoires in COVID-19. Method: immunoSEQ multiplex PCR; TCRdb's copy keeps in-frame clones and lacks some. The top ten hold roughly 4.8% of the sample, which has tens of thousands of clones, approximately 83% seen once. The sample was peripheral blood. These receptor sequences come from a woman aged 55-69 years with acute or convalescent COVID-19. The CDR3 runs from the conserved cysteine through the conserved F or W. A D gene is named only where the DNA matches it firmly. Only some rows state a clone size, as once, few, many or a class for expanded clones.

V	size	J	D	CDR3	DNA
TRBV23-1	many	TRBJ2-3	TRBD1	CASSQPPTGTDTQYF	TGCGCCAGCAGTCAACCCCCGACAGGGACAGATACGCAGTATTTT
TRBV3-1/TRBV3-2	NA	TRBJ1-1	NA	CASSRQETNTEAFF	TGTGCCAGCAGCCGACAGGAGACAAACACTGAAGCTTTCTTT
TRBV7-3	NA	TRBJ2-1	TRBD1	CASSRGTGYNEQFF	TGTGCCAGCAGCCGCGGGACAGGATACAATGAGCAGTTCTTC
TRBV10-3	NA	TRBJ1-2	NA	CAIRAGATNYGYTF	TGTGCCATTAGGGCAGGGGCTACTAACTATGGCTACACCTTC
TRBV10-3	NA	TRBJ2-2	TRBD1	CAVQGAQGTGELFF	TGTGCCGTACAGGGGGCGCAAGGCACCGGGGAGCTGTTTTTT
TRBV20-1	NA	TRBJ1-5	NA	CSASDTNQPQHF	TGCAGTGCTAGTGATACAAATCAGCCCCAGCATTTT
TRBV7-8	NA	TRBJ1-5	NA	CASSDRISLGPQHF	TGTGCCAGCAGCGACAGGATATCTCTGGGGCCCCAGCATTTT
TRBV21-1	NA	TRBJ2-1	NA	CASSFPGTTDYNEQFF	TGTGCCAGCAGCTTTCCCGGGACTACCGATTACAATGAGCAGTTCTTC
TRBV5-1	NA	TRBJ1-2	TRBD1	CASSLQGGSLIVYTF	TGCGCCAGCAGCTTGCAGGGGGGATCCCTCATTGTCTACACCTTC
TRBV27	NA	TRBJ1-2	TRBD1	CASSPRTGNYGYTF	TGTGCCAGCAGCCCTCGGACAGGGAACTATGGCTACACCTTC
TRBV19	NA	TRBJ1-5	NA	CASTPGGTANQPQHF	TGTGCCAGTACACCTGGGGGGACGGCCAATCAGCCCCAGCATTTT
TRBV11-2	NA	TRBJ2-1	TRBD1	CASSPRRTGDNEQFF	TGTGCCAGCAGCCCCCGTCGGACAGGCGACAATGAGCAGTTCTTC
TRBV7-2	NA	TRBJ2-3	TRBD2	CASSPTSGGAKRTDTQYF	TGTGCCAGCAGCCCTACTAGCGGGGGGGCAAAGAGGACAGATACGCAGTATTTT
TRBV2	NA	TRBJ2-1	TRBD1	CATRGQGYEQFF	TGTGCCACTAGAGGACAGGGCTATGAGCAGTTCTTC
TRBV3-1/TRBV3-2	NA	TRBJ1-2	TRBD1	CASSPLGDRLSGYTF	TGTGCCAGCAGCCCTTTAGGGGACAGGTTGTCTGGCTACACCTTC
TRBV19	NA	TRBJ1-5	TRBD1	CASSIGAPGQAFGYSNQPQHF	TGTGCCAGTAGTATAGGTGCACCGGGACAGGCCTTCGGGTATAGCAATCAGCCCCAGCATTTT
TRBV2	NA	TRBJ1-2	TRBD1	CASRGQGNYGYTF	TGTGCCAGCAGGGGACAGGGGAACTATGGCTACACCTTC
TRBV7-2	once	TRBJ2-1	TRBD2	CASSVTGLGLDEQFF	TGTGCCAGCAGCGTCACGGGACTAGGCCTCGATGAGCAGTTCTTC
TRBV5-6	NA	TRBJ1-2	TRBD1	CASSRGTGINYGYTF	TGTGCCAGCAGCCGGGGGACAGGGATTAACTATGGCTACACCTTC
TRBV7-2	NA	TRBJ1-1	TRBD1	CASSVTGTGGWTEAFF	TGTGCCAGCAGTGTTACCGGGACAGGGGGATGGACTGAAGCTTTCTTT
TRBV6-5	NA	TRBJ1-5	NA	CASRTGYQPQHF	TGTGCCAGCAGGACAGGTTATCAGCCCCAGCATTTT
TRBV9	NA	TRBJ2-3	NA	CASTEGGGTDTQYF	TGTGCCAGCACCGAAGGGGGGGGCACAGATACGCAGTATTTT